This T cell receptor beta chain originates from a study of blood T cell repertoires in COVID-19. Turning to the study itself: PBMCs, B-cell-depleted T cells, or T cells provided the cDNA or gDNA that made up the material.

Between the trimmed V and J ends, which lost 4 bases and 0 bases, there was a span of 10 bases. The CDR3 covers 14 residues. In germline, CDR1 is SGHDT, CDR2 YYEEEE. Per the authors' pipeline: Quantification of nucleated cells was approximated via reference gene primer amplification. Sequencing used immunoSEQ multiplex PCR; TCRdb keeps in-frame clones, though not all of them. V and J calls and clone size are those listed in that table; D and trimming were worked out from the DNA. The sample yields some 290,000 clones, approximately 87% seen once. Sequencing input: peripheral blood. The rearrangement links TRBV5-6 to TRBJ1-2; D unclear. This clonotype originated in a woman aged 25 to 39 with COVID-19, enrolled during active disease. The DNA for the CDR3 is TGTGCCAGCAGCCCAGACTCCCCTAACTATGGCTACACCTTC. It encodes CASSPDSPNYGYTF.